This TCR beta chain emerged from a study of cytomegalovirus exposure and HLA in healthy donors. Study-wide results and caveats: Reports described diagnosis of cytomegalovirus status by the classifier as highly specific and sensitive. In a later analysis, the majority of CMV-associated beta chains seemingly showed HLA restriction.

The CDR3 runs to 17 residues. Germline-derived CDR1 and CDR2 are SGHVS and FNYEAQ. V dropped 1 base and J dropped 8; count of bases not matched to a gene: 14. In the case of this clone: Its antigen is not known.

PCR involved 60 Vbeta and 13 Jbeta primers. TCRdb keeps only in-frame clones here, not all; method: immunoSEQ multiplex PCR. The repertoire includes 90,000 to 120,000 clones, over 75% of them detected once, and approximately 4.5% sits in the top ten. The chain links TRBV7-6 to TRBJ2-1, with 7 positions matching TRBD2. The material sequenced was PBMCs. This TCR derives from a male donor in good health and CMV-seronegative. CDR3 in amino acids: CASSLEAPGTIPYEQFF. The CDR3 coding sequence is TGTGCCAGCAGCTTAGAAGCCCCCGGGACTATACCCTATGAGCAGTTCTTC.